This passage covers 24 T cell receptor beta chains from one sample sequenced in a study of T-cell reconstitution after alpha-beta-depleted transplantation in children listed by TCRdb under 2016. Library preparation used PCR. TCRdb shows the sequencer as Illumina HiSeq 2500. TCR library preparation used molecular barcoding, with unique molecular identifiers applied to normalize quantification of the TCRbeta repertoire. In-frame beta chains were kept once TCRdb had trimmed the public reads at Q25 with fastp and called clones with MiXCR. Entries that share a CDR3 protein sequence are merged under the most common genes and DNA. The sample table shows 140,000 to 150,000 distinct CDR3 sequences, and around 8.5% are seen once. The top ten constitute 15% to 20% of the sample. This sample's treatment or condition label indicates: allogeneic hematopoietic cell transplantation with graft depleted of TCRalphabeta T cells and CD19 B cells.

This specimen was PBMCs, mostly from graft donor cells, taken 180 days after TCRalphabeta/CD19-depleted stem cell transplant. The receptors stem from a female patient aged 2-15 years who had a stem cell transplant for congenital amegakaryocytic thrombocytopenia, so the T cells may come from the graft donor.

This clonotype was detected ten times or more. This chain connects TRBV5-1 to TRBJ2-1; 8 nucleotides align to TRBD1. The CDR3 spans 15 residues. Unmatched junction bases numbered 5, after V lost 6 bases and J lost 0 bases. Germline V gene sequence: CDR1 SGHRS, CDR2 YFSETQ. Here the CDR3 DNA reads TGCGCCAGCAAGGACAGGGATCGCTCCTACAATGAGCAGTTCTTC. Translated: CASKDRDRSYNEQFF.

The chain's CDR3 is CANTDSFSGNTIYF. CDR3 in DNA: TGTGCCAACACCGACAGTTTCTCTGGAAACACCATATATTTT. The chain uses TRBV2 and TRBJ1-3; D might be TRBD1 (5 bases). Germline V CDR1 and CDR2: SNHLY, FYNNEI. The CDR3 is made up of 14 amino acids. V lost 10 bases, J lost 0 bases, and 13 bases lay in between.

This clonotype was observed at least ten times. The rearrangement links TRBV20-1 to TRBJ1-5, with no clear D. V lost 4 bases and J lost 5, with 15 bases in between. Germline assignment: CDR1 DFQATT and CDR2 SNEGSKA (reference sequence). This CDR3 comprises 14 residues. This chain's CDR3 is CSAISLIVDQPQHF. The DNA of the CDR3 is TGCAGTGCTATCTCGCTTATTGTGGATCAGCCCCAGCATTTT.

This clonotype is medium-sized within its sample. The CDR3 reads CASSLGQGGLVSNEQFF. The CDR3 DNA reads TGTGCCAGCAGCTTGGGGCAGGGAGGGTTGGTATCCAATGAGCAGTTCTTC. This chain connects TRBV5-5 to TRBJ2-1; 7 nucleotides line up with TRBD2. The CDR3 is made up of 17 amino acids. V dropped 0 bases and J dropped 6; count of bases not matched to a gene: 12. Germline lookup yields CDR1 SGHKS and CDR2 YYEKEE (reference sequence). The variable domain in full, with the rest retrieved from reference TRBV5-5 and TRBJ2-1, is DAGVTQSPTHLIKTRGQQVTLRCSPISGHKSVSWYQQVLGQGPQFIFQYYEKEERGRGNFPDRFSARQFPNYSSELNVNALLLGDSALYLCASSLGQGGLVSNEQFFGPGTRLTVL.

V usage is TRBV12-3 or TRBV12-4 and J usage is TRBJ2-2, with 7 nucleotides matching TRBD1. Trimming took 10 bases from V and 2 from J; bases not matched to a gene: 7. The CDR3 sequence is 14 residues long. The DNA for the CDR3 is TGTGCCACGACAGGGCGTACAAACACCGGGGAGCTGTTTTTT. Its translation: CATTGRTNTGELFF.

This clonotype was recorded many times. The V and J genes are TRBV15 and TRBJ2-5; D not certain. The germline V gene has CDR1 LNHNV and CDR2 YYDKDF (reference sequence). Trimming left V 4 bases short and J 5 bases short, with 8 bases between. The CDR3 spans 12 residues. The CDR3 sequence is CATSMQGETQYF. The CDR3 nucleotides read TGTGCCACCAGCATGCAAGGGGAGACCCAGTACTTC.

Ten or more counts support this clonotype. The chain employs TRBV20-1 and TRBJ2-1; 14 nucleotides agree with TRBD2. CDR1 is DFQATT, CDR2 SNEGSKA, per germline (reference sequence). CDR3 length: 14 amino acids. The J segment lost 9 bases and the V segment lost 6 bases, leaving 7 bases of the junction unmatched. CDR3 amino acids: CSAEGLAGEGEQFF. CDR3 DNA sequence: TGCAGTGCCGAGGGACTAGCGGGAGAAGGTGAGCAGTTCTTC.

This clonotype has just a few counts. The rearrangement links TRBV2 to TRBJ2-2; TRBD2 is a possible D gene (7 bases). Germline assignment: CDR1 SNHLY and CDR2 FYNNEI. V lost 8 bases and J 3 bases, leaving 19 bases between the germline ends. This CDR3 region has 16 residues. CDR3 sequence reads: CASDLQAGAHTGELFF. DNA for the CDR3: TGTGCCAGCGACCTGCAGGCGGGGGCCCACACCGGGGAGCTGTTTTTT. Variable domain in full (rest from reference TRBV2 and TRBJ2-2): EPEVTQTPSHQVTQMGQEVILRCVPISNHLYFYWYRQILGQKVEFLVSFYNNEISEKSEIFDDQFSVERPDGSNFTLKIRSTKLEDSAMYFCASDLQAGAHTGELFFGEGSRLTVL.

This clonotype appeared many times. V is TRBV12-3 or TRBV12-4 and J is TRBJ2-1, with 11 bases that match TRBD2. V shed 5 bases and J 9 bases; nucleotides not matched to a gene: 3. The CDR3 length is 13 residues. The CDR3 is CASSETSGIEQFF. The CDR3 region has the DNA TGTGCCAGCAGTGAGACTAGCGGGATTGAGCAGTTCTTC.

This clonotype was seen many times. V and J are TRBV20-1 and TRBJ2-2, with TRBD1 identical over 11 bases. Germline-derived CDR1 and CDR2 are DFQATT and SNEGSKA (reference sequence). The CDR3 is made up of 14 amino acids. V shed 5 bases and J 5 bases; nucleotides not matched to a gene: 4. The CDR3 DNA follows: TGCAGTGCTTCGGACAGGGGGCGAACCGGGGAGCTGTTTTTT. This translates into CSASDRGRTGELFF.

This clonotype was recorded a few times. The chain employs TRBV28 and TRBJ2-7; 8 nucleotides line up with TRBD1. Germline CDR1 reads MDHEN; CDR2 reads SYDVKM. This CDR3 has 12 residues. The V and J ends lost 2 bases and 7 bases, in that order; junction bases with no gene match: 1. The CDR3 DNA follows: TGTGCCAGCAGTTTAAACAGGGGGGAGCAGTACTTC. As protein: CASSLNRGEQYF.

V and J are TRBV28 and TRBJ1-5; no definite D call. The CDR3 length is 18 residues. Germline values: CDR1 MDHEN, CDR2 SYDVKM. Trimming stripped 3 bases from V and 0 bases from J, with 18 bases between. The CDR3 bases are TGTGCCAGCAGTTTTTTCGGCCCCCCGAGGGTTAGCAATCAGCCCCAGCATTTT. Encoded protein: CASSFFGPPRVSNQPQHF.

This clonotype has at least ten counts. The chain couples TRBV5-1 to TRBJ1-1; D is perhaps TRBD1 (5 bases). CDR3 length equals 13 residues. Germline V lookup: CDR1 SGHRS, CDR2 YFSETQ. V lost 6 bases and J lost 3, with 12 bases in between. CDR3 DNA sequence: TGCGCCAGCAAGAATAGGGGAGACACTGAAGCTTTCTTT. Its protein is CASKNRGDTEAFF.

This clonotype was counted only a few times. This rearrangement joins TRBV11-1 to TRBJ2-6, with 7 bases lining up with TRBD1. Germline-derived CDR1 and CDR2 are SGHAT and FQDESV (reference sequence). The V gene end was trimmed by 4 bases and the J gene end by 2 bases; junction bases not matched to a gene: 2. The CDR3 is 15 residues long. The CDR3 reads CASSSQGTGANVLTF. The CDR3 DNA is TGTGCCAGCAGCTCACAGGGGACTGGGGCCAACGTCCTGACTTTC.

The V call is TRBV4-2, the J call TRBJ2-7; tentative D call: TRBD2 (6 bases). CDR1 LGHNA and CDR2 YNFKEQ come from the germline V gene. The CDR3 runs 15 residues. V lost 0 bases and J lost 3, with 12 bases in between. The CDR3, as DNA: TGTGCCAGCAGCCAAGAAAGGAACGGGGGCTACGAGCAGTACTTC. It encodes CASSQERNGGYEQYF.

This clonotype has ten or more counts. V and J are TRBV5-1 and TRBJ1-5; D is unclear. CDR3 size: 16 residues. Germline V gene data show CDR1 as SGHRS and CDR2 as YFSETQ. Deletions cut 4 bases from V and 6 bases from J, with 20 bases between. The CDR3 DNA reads TGCGCCAGCAGCCCCTCCAAAAGTAGGTATGGTCAGCCCCAGCATTTT. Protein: CASSPSKSRYGQPQHF.

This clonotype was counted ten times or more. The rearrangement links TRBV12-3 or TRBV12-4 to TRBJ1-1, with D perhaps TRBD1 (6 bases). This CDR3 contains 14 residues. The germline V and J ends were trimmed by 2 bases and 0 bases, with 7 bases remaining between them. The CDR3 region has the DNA TGTGCCAGCAGTTTATGGACAGTGAACACTGAAGCTTTCTTT. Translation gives CASSLWTVNTEAFF.

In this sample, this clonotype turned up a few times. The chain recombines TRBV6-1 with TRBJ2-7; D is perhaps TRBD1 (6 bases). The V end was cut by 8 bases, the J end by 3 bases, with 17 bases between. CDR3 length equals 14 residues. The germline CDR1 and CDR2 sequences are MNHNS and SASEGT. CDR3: CASAQGGQGYEQYF. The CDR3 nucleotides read TGTGCCAGCGCCCAAGGGGGTCAGGGCTACGAGCAGTACTTC.

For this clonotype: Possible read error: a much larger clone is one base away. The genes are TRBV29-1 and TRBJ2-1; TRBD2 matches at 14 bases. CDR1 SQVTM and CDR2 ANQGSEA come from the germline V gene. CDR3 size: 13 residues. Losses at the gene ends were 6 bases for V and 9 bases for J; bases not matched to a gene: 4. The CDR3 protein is CSVGTSGSSEQFF. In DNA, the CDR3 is TGCAGCGTGGGGACTAGCGGGAGCAGTGAGCAGTTCTTC.

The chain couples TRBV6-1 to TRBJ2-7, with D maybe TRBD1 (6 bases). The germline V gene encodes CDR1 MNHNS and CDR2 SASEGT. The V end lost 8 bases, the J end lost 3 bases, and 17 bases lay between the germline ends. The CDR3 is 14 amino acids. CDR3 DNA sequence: TGTGCCAGCCTATCCGGGACATCAGTCTACGAGCAGTACTTC. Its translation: CASLSGTSVYEQYF.

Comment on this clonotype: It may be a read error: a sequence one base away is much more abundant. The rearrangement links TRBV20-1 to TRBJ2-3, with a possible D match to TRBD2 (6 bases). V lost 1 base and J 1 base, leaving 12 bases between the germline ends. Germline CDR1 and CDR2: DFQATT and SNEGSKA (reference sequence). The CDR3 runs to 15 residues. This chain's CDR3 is CSARASQRGTDTQYF. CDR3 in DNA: TGCAGTGCTAGAGCCTCCCAGCGGGGCACAGATACGCAGTATTTT.

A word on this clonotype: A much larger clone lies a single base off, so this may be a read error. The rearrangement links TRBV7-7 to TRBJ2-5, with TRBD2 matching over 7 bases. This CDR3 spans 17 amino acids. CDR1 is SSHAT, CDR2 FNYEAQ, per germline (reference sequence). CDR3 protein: CSSSFGRSSGFQETQYF. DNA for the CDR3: TGTTCCAGCAGCTTCGGTCGGTCTAGCGGATTCCAAGAGACCCAGTACTTC.

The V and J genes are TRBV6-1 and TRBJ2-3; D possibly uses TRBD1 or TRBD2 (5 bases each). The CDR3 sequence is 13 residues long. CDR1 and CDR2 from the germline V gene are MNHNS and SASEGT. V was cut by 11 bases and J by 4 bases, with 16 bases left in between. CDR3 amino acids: CAAQAWGSDTQYF. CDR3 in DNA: TGTGCCGCCCAGGCATGGGGGTCAGATACGCAGTATTTT.

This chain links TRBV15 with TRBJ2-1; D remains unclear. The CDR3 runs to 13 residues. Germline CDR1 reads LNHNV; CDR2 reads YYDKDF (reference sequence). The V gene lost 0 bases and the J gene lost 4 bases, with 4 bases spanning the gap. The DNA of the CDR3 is TGTGCCACCAGCAGAGAGGGGTACAATGAGCAGTTCTTC. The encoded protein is CATSREGYNEQFF.